The TCR beta chain described here comes from a study of siplizumab effects on memory and regulatory T cells. Study-level points and caveats: Alloreactive sequences traceable to unstimulated CD4+ memory cells were significantly reduced by siplizumab. Solely a minor proportion of alloreactive clones could be assigned to unstimulated subsets. Siplizumab cultures yielded proliferating Tregs whose suppressive function was not confirmed.

About this clone: Its antigen remains unidentified.

There are 15 residues in the CDR3. The trim removed 4 bases at V and 2 bases at J, leaving 4 bases unmatched. Germline-derived CDR1 and CDR2 are KGHSH and LQKENI. Method: immunoSEQ multiplex PCR; TCRdb's copy keeps in-frame clones and lacks some. The table shows 110,000 or so clones, with roughly 94% occurring only once. The sample was Tregs sorted from blood. The rearrangement joins TRBV18 to TRBJ1-4; the match to TRBD1 covers 7 bases. This TCR was sampled from a human donor in good health. CDR3 DNA: TGTGCCAGCTCACGACAGGGTTGGACTAATGAAAAACTGTTTTTT. As protein: CASSRQGWTNEKLFF.